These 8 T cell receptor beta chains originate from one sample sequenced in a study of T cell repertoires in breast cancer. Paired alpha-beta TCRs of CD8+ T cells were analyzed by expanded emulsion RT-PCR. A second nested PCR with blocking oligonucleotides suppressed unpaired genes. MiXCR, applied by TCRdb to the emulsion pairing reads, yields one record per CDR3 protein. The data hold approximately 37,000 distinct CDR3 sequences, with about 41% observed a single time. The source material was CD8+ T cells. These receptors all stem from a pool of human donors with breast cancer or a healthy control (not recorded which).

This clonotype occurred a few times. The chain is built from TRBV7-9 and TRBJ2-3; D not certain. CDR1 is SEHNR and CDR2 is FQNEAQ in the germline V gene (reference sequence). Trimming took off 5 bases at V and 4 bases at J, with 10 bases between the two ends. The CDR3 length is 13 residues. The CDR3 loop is CASSIGTPDTQYF. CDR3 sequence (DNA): TGTGCCAGCAGCATCGGAACGCCAGATACGCAGTATTTT.

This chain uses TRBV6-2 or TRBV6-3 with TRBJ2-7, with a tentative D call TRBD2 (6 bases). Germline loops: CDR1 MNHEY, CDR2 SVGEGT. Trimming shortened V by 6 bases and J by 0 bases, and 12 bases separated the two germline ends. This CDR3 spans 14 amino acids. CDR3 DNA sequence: TGTGCCAGCAGCGCCGACGGGGGCTCCTACGAGCAGTACTTC. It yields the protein CASSADGGSYEQYF.

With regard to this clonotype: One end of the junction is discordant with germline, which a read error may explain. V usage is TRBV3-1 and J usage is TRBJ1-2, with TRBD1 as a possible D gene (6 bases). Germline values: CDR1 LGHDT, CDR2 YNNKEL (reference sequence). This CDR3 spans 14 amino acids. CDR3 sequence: CASSQVGQRYGYAF. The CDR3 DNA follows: TGTGCCAGCAGCCAAGTCGGACAGCGCTATGGCTACGCCTTC.

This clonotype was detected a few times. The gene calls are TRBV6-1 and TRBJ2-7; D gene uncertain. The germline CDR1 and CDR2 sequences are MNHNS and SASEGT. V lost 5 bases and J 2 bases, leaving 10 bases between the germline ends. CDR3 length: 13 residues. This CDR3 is CASSYTFTYEQYF. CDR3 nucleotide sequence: TGTGCCAGCAGTTATACGTTCACCTACGAGCAGTACTTC.

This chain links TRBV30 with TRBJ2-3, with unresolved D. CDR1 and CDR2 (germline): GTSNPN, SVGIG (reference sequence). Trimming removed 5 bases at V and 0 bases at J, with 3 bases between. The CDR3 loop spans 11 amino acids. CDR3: CAWGSTDTQYF. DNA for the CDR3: TGTGCCTGGGGTAGCACAGATACGCAGTATTTT.

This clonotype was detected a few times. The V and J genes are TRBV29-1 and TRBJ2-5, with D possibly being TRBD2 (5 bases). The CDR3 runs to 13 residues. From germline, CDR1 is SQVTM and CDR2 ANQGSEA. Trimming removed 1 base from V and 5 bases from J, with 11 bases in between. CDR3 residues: CSVEVGRRETQYF. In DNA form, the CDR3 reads TGCAGCGTTGAAGTAGGCAGGAGGGAGACCCAGTACTTC.

For the CDR3, the DNA is TGCAGTGCCGATAACCGGGACAGAGCCTATGGCTACACCTTC. Residues: CSADNRDRAYGYTF. This chain joins TRBV20-1 and TRBJ1-2, with 7 bases identical to TRBD1. V dropped 6 bases and J dropped 4; count of bases not matched to a gene: 11. This CDR3 has 14 amino acids. The V gene's germline CDR1 is DFQATT and CDR2 SNEGSKA (reference sequence).

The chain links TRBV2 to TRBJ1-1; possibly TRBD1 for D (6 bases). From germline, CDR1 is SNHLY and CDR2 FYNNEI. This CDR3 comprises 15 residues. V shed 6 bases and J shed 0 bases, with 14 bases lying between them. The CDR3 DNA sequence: TGTGCCAGCAGGGCCAGACAGGTTATGAACACTGAAGCTTTCTTT. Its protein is CASRARQVMNTEAFF.